This T cell receptor beta chain derives from a study of T cell responses to AZD1222 COVID-19 vaccine (dated by TCRdb to about 2021). Background on the whole study: AZD1222 recipients with second doses at about 4 weeks or about 12 weeks were pooled, because spike-specific TCR depth and breadth did not differ between schedules. TCR sequencing covered 233 trial participants: approximately 200 given two doses of AZD1222 and about 26 given two doses of MenACWY control vaccine. Trial participants were enrolled by age into subgroups of 18-55, 56-69 and 70-plus years, and roughly 150, 30 and 60 TCR-sequenced participants, respectively, were included in these subgroups. The full study reports these points: Reportedly, close to half of the unique spike-specific TCRs recognized epitopes lying outside the regions that are mutated in the B.1.351 and B.1.1.7 variants. The whole spike protein was spanned by vaccine-associated CD4 TCRs, and dominant responses were seen in regions 160-218 and 743-854. Conclusions about previously exposed vaccinees are limited, since just 5 to 7 AZD1222 recipients were seropositive for SARS-CoV-2 at baseline. Because no samples from the day 14 peak response were available, repertoires could be characterized only after the peak T cell response. After two AZD1222 doses, both the breadth and the depth of spike-specific TCRs were significantly higher than at day 0 and than in MenACWY recipients. The 56-69-year group was small, and its depth increase did not reach significance, likely because of low power. Participants were mostly white British and included more females than males, and it was suggested by the authors that clonal diversity may have been underestimated.

In the paper's terms, the time point label means: baseline before first vaccination. Vaccinee samples came from UK trials COV001 and COV002, including a single-blind randomized controlled phase 2/3 trial of AZD1222 (ChAdOx1 nCoV-19) in healthy adults. Trial participant PBMC samples were collected at day 0 and day 28 after the second dose for TCRbeta chain sequencing. The CDR3 regions of human TCRbeta chains were analyzed by immunosequencing. The original pipeline was this. Repertoire TCRs were checked for matches against a reference library of SARS-CoV-2-specific TCRs that had been generated using the MIRA antigen-specificity platform. Breadth meant the fraction of unique TCRs that were SARS-CoV-2-associated, whereas depth meant the fraction of total T cells that were SARS-CoV-2-associated. Using the MIRA data, every spike-specific TCR was mapped to the spike region that the TCR reacted to and assigned to either a CD4 or a CD8 class. Log10-transformed breadth and depth values were compared by one-way ANOVA with Sidak's multiple comparisons tests. Sourced from immuneACCESS, this table was stored by TCRdb with only in-frame sequences that have V and J called. A share of the clones is absent; for the studies checked, an unresolved V gene accounts for under half, and the remainder has no known explanation. For V, J and clone size, that table is used; D and trimming come from the DNA. For this sample there are over 110,000 clones; around 90% appear just once. The ten most abundant clones make up about 3% of the sample.

CDR1 SNHLY and CDR2 FYNNEI are derived from the germline V gene. The germline V end is reduced by 10 bases and the J end by 3 bases; junction bases left unmatched: 15. CDR3 length: 17 amino acids, cysteine to phenylalanine. Only CDR3 DNA remains: 51 bases, in frame from the first base. To note about this clone: Its binding antigen is unknown. The input lacks base qualities; no much larger clone sits a single base away.

The sequence derives from an adult in good health. This chain joins TRBV2 to TRBJ2-5, with TRBD2 identical over 12 junction bases. Material: peripheral blood, obtained on day 0 of AZD1222 vaccination. CDR3 protein: CATKKRLAGVGEETQYF. The DNA is TGTGCCACCAAAAAGAGACTAGCGGGAGTTGGGGAAGAGACCCAGTACTTC.